This T cell receptor (beta chain) derives from a study of T cell responses to AZD1222 COVID-19 vaccine. The study, taken as a whole, reports: AZD1222 recipients seropositive at baseline numbered only 6 or 7. Clonal diversity was possibly underestimated, and the donors were mostly white British, with more females. Spike-specific TCR depth and breadth grew after two AZD1222 doses.

As to this clone: Its antigen remains unidentified.

Pooling was applied to second doses at about 4 or about 12 weeks. This CDR3 is 15 amino acids long. V lost 2 bases and J lost 2, with 13 bases in between. Germline lookup yields CDR1 SGHRS and CDR2 YFSETQ. The repertoire was sequenced with immunoSEQ multiplex PCR; TCRdb's copy has only in-frame clones and lacks some. The sample has over 100,000 clones; roughly 90% are singletons. This receptor was obtained from an adult who received the AZD1222 COVID-19 vaccine. The V call is TRBV5-1, the J call TRBJ1-1; D unresolved. The starting material was peripheral blood, obtained 28 days after the second AZD1222 dose. The DNA of the CDR3 is TGCGCCAGCAGCTTTGAAACGGCGGTAAACACTGAAGCTTTCTTT. Translation: CASSFETAVNTEAFF.